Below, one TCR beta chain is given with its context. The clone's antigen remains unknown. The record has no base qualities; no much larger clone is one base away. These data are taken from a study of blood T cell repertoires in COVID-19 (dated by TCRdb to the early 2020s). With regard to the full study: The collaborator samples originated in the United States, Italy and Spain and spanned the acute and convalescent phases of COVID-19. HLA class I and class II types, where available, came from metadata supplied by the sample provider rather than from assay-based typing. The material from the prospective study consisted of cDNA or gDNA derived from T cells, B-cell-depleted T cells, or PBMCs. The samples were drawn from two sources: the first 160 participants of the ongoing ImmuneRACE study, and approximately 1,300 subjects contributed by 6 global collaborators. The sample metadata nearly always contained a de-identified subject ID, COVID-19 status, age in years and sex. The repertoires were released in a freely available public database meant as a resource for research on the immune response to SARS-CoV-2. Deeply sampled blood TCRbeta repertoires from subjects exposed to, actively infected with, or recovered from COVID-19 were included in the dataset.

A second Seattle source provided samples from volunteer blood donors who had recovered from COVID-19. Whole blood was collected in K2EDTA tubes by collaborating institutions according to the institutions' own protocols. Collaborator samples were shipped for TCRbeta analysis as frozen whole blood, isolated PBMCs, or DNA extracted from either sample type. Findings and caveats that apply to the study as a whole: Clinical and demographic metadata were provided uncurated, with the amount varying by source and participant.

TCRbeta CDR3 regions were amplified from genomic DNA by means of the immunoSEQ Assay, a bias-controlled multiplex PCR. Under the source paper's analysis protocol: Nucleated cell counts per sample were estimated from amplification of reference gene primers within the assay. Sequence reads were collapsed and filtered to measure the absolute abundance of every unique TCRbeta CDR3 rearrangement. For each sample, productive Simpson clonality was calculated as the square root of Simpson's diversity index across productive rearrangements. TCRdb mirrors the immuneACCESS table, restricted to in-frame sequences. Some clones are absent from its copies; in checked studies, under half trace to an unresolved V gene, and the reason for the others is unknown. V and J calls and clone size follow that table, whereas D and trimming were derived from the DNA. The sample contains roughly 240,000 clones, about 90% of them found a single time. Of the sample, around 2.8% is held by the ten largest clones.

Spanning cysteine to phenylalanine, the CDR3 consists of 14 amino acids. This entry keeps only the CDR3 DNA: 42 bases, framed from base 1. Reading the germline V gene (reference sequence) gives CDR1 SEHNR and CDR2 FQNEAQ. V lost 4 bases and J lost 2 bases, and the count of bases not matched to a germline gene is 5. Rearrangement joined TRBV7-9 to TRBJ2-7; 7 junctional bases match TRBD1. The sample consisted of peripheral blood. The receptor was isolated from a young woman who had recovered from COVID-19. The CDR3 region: CASSSSGGPYEQYF. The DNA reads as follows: TGTGCCAGCAGCTCCTCAGGGGGACCCTACGAGCAGTACTTC.